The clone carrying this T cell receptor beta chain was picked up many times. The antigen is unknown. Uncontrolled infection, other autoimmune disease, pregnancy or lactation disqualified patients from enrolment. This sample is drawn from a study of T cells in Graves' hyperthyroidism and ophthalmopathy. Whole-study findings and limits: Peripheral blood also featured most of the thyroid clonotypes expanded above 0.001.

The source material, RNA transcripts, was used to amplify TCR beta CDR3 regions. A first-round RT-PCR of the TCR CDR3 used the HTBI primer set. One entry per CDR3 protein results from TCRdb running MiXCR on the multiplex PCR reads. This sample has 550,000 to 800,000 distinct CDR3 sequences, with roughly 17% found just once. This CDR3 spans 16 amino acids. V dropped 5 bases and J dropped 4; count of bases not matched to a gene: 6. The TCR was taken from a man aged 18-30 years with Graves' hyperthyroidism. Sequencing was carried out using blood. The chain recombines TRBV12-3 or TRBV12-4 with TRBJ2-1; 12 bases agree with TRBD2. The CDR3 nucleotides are TGTGCCAGCAGTCCCTGGACTAGCGGGGCATACAATGAGCAGTTCTTC. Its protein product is CASSPWTSGAYNEQFF.